The subject of this entry is one T cell receptor beta chain. The data originate from a study of blood T cell repertoires in COVID-19. As for the study in general: PBMCs, B-cell-depleted T cells, or T cells provided the cDNA or gDNA that made up the material.

Original analysis: Amplification from reference gene primers served as the basis for estimated nucleated cell counts. Produced via immunoSEQ multiplex PCR; TCRdb's table is partial and in-frame only. V and J calls and clone size are those listed in that table; D and trimming were worked out from the DNA. This sample yields about 120,000 clones, of which just over 70% are seen a single time; roughly 0.86% belongs to the top ten. This CDR3 contains 16 residues. CDR1 and CDR2 (germline): MDHEN, SYDVKM. The trim removed 6 bases at V and 0 bases at J, leaving 8 bases unmatched. Specimen: peripheral blood. The genes are TRBV28 and TRBJ1-3, with TRBD1 matching 7 bases. This receptor was obtained from a human donor with acute or convalescent COVID-19. The donor label of this sample is uncertain. The DNA for the CDR3 is TGTGCCAGCAGACGACAGGGACTTTACTCTGGAAACACCATATATTTT. Residues: CASRRQGLYSGNTIYF.